A selection of T cell receptor beta chains follows, all from one sample in a study of T cells in Graves' hyperthyroidism and ophthalmopathy. TCRdb itself ran the multiplex PCR reads through MiXCR, one entry per CDR3 protein. The repertoire holds roughly 260,000 distinct CDR3 sequences, with 13% to 15% as singletons. The sequencing sample was made of blood. Receptors were obtained from a woman aged 40 to 50 with Graves' hyperthyroidism that later progressed to Graves' ophthalmopathy. The conserved cysteine and the conserved F or W are not part of the CDR3 here. Expanded clones get a size class; other rows say once, few or many, or leave the size out.

CDR3,size,length,J,V
SVLLRGTQY,many,9,TRBJ2-3,TRBV29-1
ASSESRDTSTDTQY,-,14,TRBJ2-3,TRBV6-1
ASSSGGDTDTQY,-,12,TRBJ2-3,TRBV6-2/TRBV6-3
ASSLRPAGADATNEKLF,few,17,TRBJ1-4,TRBV27
ATSRKAGSTDTQY,many,13,TRBJ2-3,TRBV28
ASSLEKGTEAF,once,11,TRBJ1-1,TRBV7-9
ASTLGPGVTYEQY,-,13,TRBJ2-7,TRBV9
ASSLALSGQF,many,10,TRBJ2-1,TRBV7-9
ASSLGTTEQY,many,10,TRBJ2-7,TRBV5-4
ASSQSLREALYNEQF,many,15,TRBJ2-1,TRBV27
ATRERGLSGNTIY,few,13,TRBJ1-3,TRBV28
SAAPKTSGRTDTQY,many,14,TRBJ2-3,TRBV20-1
ARSSGANSYEQY,many,12,TRBJ2-7,TRBV2
ASASRDNYNEQF,many,12,TRBJ2-1,TRBV12-3/TRBV12-4
AISATGGDSPLH,many,12,TRBJ1-6,TRBV10-3
ASIASRGHSYEQY,many,13,TRBJ2-7,TRBV2
ATQPGAADTQY,many,11,TRBJ2-3,TRBV28
ASKEDSSYNEQF,few,12,TRBJ2-1,TRBV6-1
ASSERRTYEQY,many,11,TRBJ2-7,TRBV2
ASSQGLTGANYEQY,-,14,TRBJ2-7,TRBV4-1
ASSEAGTGNTEAF,-,13,TRBJ1-1,TRBV25-1
ASSQDWTYSGNTIY,-,14,TRBJ1-3,TRBV14
ASSLGEGLNEQF,many,12,TRBJ2-1,TRBV5-1
ASRRIEGYSNQPQH,-,14,TRBJ1-5,TRBV19
SARYSGRSFPGELF,many,14,TRBJ2-2,TRBV20-1
ASSRGLAGGIFGELF,-,15,TRBJ2-2,TRBV5-6
ASSDRQGRNRELF,few,13,TRBJ2-2,TRBV7-9
SAKTVLNTEAF,many,11,TRBJ1-1,TRBV29-1
ASSPATGTDTQY,-,12,TRBJ2-3,TRBV6-1
ASSPSPILAESTDTQY,many,16,TRBJ2-3,TRBV2
ASSLGQLLNYGYT,many,13,TRBJ1-2,TRBV28
SAFGLADPNSYEQY,few,14,TRBJ2-7,TRBV20-1
ASSLWTGAYEQY,many,12,TRBJ2-7,TRBV14
ASSLSGTTYEQY,many,12,TRBJ2-7,TRBV7-9
AISESIGLAGVPNEQF,-,16,TRBJ2-1,TRBV10-3
ASSFTDDSKNIQY,many,13,TRBJ2-4,TRBV5-1
ASSPEGGKWSSYNEQF,many,16,TRBJ2-1,TRBV6-1
ASSLPPRYEAF,many,11,TRBJ1-1,TRBV28
ASSKWGVNGELF,many,12,TRBJ2-2,TRBV3-1
ASSRGQGNTGELF,many,13,TRBJ2-2,TRBV11-2
ASSLAGGRAPNTGELF,few,16,TRBJ2-2,TRBV7-9
ASSSGGQEPDWPQH,many,14,TRBJ1-5,TRBV12-3/TRBV12-4
ASRRYKSYNEQF,many,12,TRBJ2-1,TRBV11-2
ASSPGKQNTEAF,once,12,TRBJ1-1,TRBV10-1
ASSLLPTQNTGELF,-,14,TRBJ2-2,TRBV7-6
ASSPLEGTPNYNEQF,once,15,TRBJ2-1,TRBV6-2/TRBV6-3
ASIHDSSYEQY,many,11,TRBJ2-7,TRBV28
ASSKLKQGGLTSGSIYEQF,-,19,TRBJ2-1,TRBV7-8
ASSPENTIY,many,9,TRBJ1-3,TRBV10-2